A selection of T cell receptor beta chains follows, all from one sample in a study of T-cell reconstitution after alpha-beta-depleted transplantation in children. One entry per CDR3 protein, called by TCRdb with MiXCR from the PCR reads. This sample has 500,000 to 600,000 distinct CDR3 sequences; roughly 18% occur once, and the top ten carry 2.5% to 4%. The specimen was PBMCs from the stem cell graft donor, collected from the stem cell graft. Source of these receptors: a human donor who donated a stem cell graft to a child with acute lymphoblastic leukemia. The CDR3 runs from the conserved cysteine through the conserved F or W.

V gene: TRBV3-1
J gene: TRBJ2-5
CDR3 length: 16
CDR3 protein: CASSQGRDPGRGTQYF

V gene: TRBV7-3
J gene: TRBJ2-3
CDR3 length: 14
CDR3 protein: CASSFRDITDTQYF

V gene: TRBV7-9
J gene: TRBJ1-1
CDR3 length: 12
CDR3 protein: CASSPMNTEAFF

V gene: TRBV7-6
J gene: TRBJ2-1
CDR3 length: 18
CDR3 protein: CASSLGFPGLAGGDEQFF

V gene: TRBV29-1
J gene: TRBJ1-4
CDR3 length: 13
CDR3 protein: CSVAGTPHEKLFF

V gene: TRBV29-1
J gene: TRBJ1-1
CDR3 length: 14
CDR3 protein: CSVKVQRDQDEAFF

V gene: TRBV9
J gene: TRBJ1-2
CDR3 length: 13
CDR3 protein: CASSIGTGGVITF

V gene: TRBV11-2
J gene: TRBJ2-1
CDR3 length: 18
CDR3 protein: CASSLIWGTGGEGDEQFF

V gene: TRBV24-1
J gene: TRBJ2-3
CDR3 length: 15
CDR3 protein: CATGDPQGGMDTQYF

V gene: TRBV2
J gene: TRBJ2-1
CDR3 length: 15
CDR3 protein: CASSEINSSGFEQFF

V gene: TRBV9
J gene: TRBJ1-5
CDR3 length: 15
CDR3 protein: CASSVAGGADQPQHF

V gene: TRBV21-1
J gene: TRBJ2-5
CDR3 length: 17
CDR3 protein: CASSKGERAGVGKTQYF

V gene: TRBV27
J gene: TRBJ1-2
CDR3 length: 14
CDR3 protein: CASSLSGRHYGYTF

V gene: TRBV5-6
J gene: TRBJ2-7
CDR3 length: 13
CDR3 protein: CASSLQGNYEQYF

V gene: TRBV20-1
J gene: TRBJ1-2
CDR3 length: 12
CDR3 protein: CSASDRGYGYTF

V gene: TRBV5-1
J gene: TRBJ2-1
CDR3 length: 13
CDR3 protein: CASSLGRESEQFF

V gene: TRBV27
J gene: TRBJ2-5
CDR3 length: 15
CDR3 protein: CASSLYSNGGETQYF

V gene: TRBV5-1
J gene: TRBJ2-7
CDR3 length: 18
CDR3 protein: CASSLGLWGTSKDYEQYF

V gene: TRBV15
J gene: TRBJ2-7
CDR3 length: 14
CDR3 protein: CATSREDRNYEQYF

V gene: TRBV3-1
J gene: TRBJ2-7
CDR3 length: 20
CDR3 protein: CASSRSSGTGLFVGAYEQYF

V gene: TRBV5-1
J gene: TRBJ1-1
CDR3 length: 17
CDR3 protein: CASSLESGSMGNTEAFF

V gene: TRBV5-6
J gene: TRBJ1-1
CDR3 length: 16
CDR3 protein: CASSLLRPGRNTEAFF

V gene: TRBV20-1
J gene: TRBJ1-1
CDR3 length: 17
CDR3 protein: CCAEGSLTGVGTAEAFF

V gene: TRBV28
J gene: TRBJ1-1
CDR3 length: 13
CDR3 protein: CASSLIIGGKAFF

V gene: TRBV7-9
J gene: TRBJ2-1
CDR3 length: 16
CDR3 protein: CASSLWVGGGYNEQFF

V gene: TRBV12-3/TRBV12-4
J gene: TRBJ2-2
CDR3 length: 14
CDR3 protein: CASSLTINTGELFF

V gene: TRBV5-5
J gene: TRBJ2-7
CDR3 length: 14
CDR3 protein: CASSLDAGRDEQYF

V gene: TRBV20-1
J gene: TRBJ2-2
CDR3 length: 14
CDR3 protein: CSARGPGNTGELFF

V gene: TRBV4-1
J gene: TRBJ2-1
CDR3 length: 15
CDR3 protein: CASSQDPAGYNEQFF

V gene: TRBV27
J gene: TRBJ2-3
CDR3 length: 16
CDR3 protein: CASSPLGASGTDTQYF

V gene: TRBV7-6
J gene: TRBJ2-1
CDR3 length: 14
CDR3 protein: CASSLLDTYNEQFF

V gene: TRBV5-1
J gene: TRBJ1-1
CDR3 length: 15
CDR3 protein: CASLPRTGVNTEAFF

V gene: TRBV4-1
J gene: TRBJ2-1
CDR3 length: 18
CDR3 protein: CASSQGAVRTRSYNEQFF

V gene: TRBV6-1
J gene: TRBJ1-6
CDR3 length: 16
CDR3 protein: CASSPNTRTVNSPLHF

V gene: TRBV5-4
J gene: TRBJ2-1
CDR3 length: 15
CDR3 protein: CASTWGLAGAGEQFF

V gene: TRBV5-1
J gene: TRBJ2-5
CDR3 length: 14
CDR3 protein: CASPDRVYQGDQYF

V gene: TRBV5-1
J gene: TRBJ1-2
CDR3 length: 12
CDR3 protein: CASTGERHGYTF

V gene: TRBV15
J gene: TRBJ1-1
CDR3 length: 13
CDR3 protein: CATSSLGATEAFF

V gene: TRBV7-8
J gene: TRBJ2-5
CDR3 length: 14
CDR3 protein: CATSKGQPVMTQYF

V gene: TRBV7-3
J gene: TRBJ2-1
CDR3 length: 16
CDR3 protein: CASSTDRVWTYNEQFF

V gene: TRBV20-1
J gene: TRBJ2-1
CDR3 length: 16
CDR3 protein: CSARGGGGYTYNQQFF

V gene: TRBV25-1
J gene: TRBJ1-6
CDR3 length: 13
CDR3 protein: CASSEFYNSPLHF

V gene: TRBV29-1
J gene: TRBJ1-2
CDR3 length: 14
CDR3 protein: CSASRTGQNYGYTF

V gene: TRBV7-8
J gene: TRBJ2-1
CDR3 length: 17
CDR3 protein: CASSSGTSGMKFNEQFF

V gene: TRBV14
J gene: TRBJ1-1
CDR3 length: 12
CDR3 protein: CASSQYPYGAFF

V gene: TRBV7-6
J gene: TRBJ2-1
CDR3 length: 17
CDR3 protein: CASSLRPAGKIPHEQFF

V gene: TRBV6-1
J gene: TRBJ2-7
CDR3 length: 14
CDR3 protein: CASSPTGTPYEQYF

V gene: TRBV5-1
J gene: TRBJ2-7
CDR3 length: 14
CDR3 protein: CASSFTSGTGEQYF

V gene: TRBV7-9
J gene: TRBJ2-1
CDR3 length: 15
CDR3 protein: CASSLANRVGDEQFF

V gene: TRBV15
J gene: TRBJ2-2
CDR3 length: 15
CDR3 protein: CATAEGAGPAGELFF

V gene: TRBV27
J gene: TRBJ1-2
CDR3 length: 15
CDR3 protein: CASSFSPGGDPGYTF

V gene: TRBV5-1
J gene: TRBJ2-7
CDR3 length: 15
CDR3 protein: CASSLAGQNSYEQYF

V gene: TRBV11-2
J gene: TRBJ2-4
CDR3 length: 17
CDR3 protein: CASSLGGLLGKEDIQYF